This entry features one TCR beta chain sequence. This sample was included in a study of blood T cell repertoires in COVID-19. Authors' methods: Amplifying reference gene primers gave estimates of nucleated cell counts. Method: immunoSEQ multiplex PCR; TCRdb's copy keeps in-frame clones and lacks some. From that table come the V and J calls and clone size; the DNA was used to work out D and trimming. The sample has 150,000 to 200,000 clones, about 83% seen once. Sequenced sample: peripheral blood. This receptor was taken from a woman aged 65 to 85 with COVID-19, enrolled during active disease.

In DNA form, the CDR3 reads TGTGCCAGCAGGAGCCGAAGCACAGACTATAATTCACCCCTCCACTTT. It translates to CASRSRSTDYNSPLHF. J is TRBJ1-6 and V is TRBV6-4; D remains unclear. Germline V CDR1 and CDR2: MRHNA, SNTAGT. The length of the CDR3 is 16 residues. The V end lost 6 bases, the J end lost 3 bases, and 15 bases lay between the germline ends.